This T cell receptor (beta chain) was identified in a study of blood T cell repertoires in COVID-19. Across the whole study: Researchers got acute and convalescent COVID-19 samples from the United States, Italy and Spain. Nucleic acid was either cDNA or gDNA, and it came from T cells, B-cell-depleted T cells, or PBMCs.

In the authors' workflow: Reference gene primer amplification in the assay estimated nucleated cell counts. The repertoire was sequenced with immunoSEQ multiplex PCR; TCRdb's copy has only in-frame clones and lacks some. That table supplies the V and J calls and clone size; D and trimming were determined from the DNA. The sample includes a few hundred thousand clones, more than 85% seen only once; the top ten take 3%. V lost 0 bases, J lost 1 base, and 3 bases stayed unmatched. Germline CDR1 reads GTSNPN; CDR2 reads SVGIG (reference sequence). The length of the CDR3 is 15 residues. Sequenced material: peripheral blood. The rearrangement uses TRBV30 and TRBJ2-1; TRBD2 agrees at 7 bases. The sequence was obtained from a human donor in a cohort sampled during active COVID-19. The DNA for the CDR3 is TGTGCCTGGAGTGTAGGGGAGGGGTCCTACAATGAGCAGTTCTTC. Residues: CAWSVGEGSYNEQFF.